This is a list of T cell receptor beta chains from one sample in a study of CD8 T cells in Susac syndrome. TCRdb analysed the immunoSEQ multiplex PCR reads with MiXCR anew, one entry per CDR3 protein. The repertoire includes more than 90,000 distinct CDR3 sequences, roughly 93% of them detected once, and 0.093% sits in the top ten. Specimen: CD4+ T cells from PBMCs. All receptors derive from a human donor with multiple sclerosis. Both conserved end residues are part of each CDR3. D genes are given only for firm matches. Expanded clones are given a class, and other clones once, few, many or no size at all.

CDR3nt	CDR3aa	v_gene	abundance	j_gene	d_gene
TGTGCCAGCAGCTCCAGGTCGATGAACACTGAAGCTTTCTTT	CASSSRSMNTEAFF	TRBV11-2	.	TRBJ1-1	.
TGTGCCAGCAGCCGCGGGACAGGGCATAATTCACCCCTCCACTTT	CASSRGTGHNSPLHF	TRBV28	.	TRBJ1-6	TRBD1
TGTGCCAGCAGCCAAAGAAGGGACTCACCCCTCCACTTT	CASSQRRDSPLHF	TRBV14	.	TRBJ1-6	.
TGCAGTGCCGAGGCAGGCGGGGGCGCCTCAGAGACCCAGTACTTC	CSAEAGGGASETQYF	TRBV20-1	.	TRBJ2-5	.
TGTGCCAGCACTTACGGAAACACCATATATTTT	CASTYGNTIYF	TRBV25-1	once	TRBJ1-3	.
TGTGCCAGCAGCCGGCCGAATCAAGAGACCCAGTACTTC	CASSRPNQETQYF	TRBV5-6	.	TRBJ2-5	.
TGCGCCAGCAGCTTGGTAAGTGGGACCTACGAGCAGTACTTC	CASSLVSGTYEQYF	TRBV5-1	few	TRBJ2-7	.
TGCAGTGCTAGAGATTTAAATGAGCAGTTCTTC	CSARDLNEQFF	TRBV20-1	once	TRBJ2-1	.
TGTGCCAGCAGCTTTTACGAGCAGTACTTC	CASSFYEQYF	TRBV7-2	.	TRBJ2-7	.
TGCAGCGTTGTTGGTGACAGAGGAACCGGGGAGCTGTTTTTT	CSVVGDRGTGELFF	TRBV29-1	.	TRBJ2-2	.
TGCAGCGTTGATTGGACAGGGGAGGGAGAGACCCAGTACTTC	CSVDWTGEGETQYF	TRBV29-1	once	TRBJ2-5	TRBD1
TGTGCCAGCGTATGGACAGCCGATCCGAAAGATACGCAGTATTTT	CASVWTADPKDTQYF	TRBV2	.	TRBJ2-3	.
TGCAGTGCACTTTATGATGCCTACAATGAGCAGTTCTTC	CSALYDAYNEQFF	TRBV20-1	once	TRBJ2-1	.
TGTGCCTGGAGTGCCCCCGGGACAGCACCCTCTGGGGCCAACGTCCTGACTTTC	CAWSAPGTAPSGANVLTF	TRBV30	.	TRBJ2-6	TRBD1
TGTGCCAGCAGAGTTGGACAGAACACTGAAGCTTTCTTT	CASRVGQNTEAFF	TRBV5-4	.	TRBJ1-1	.
TGCAGTGCCCCGGCTGAGGCCAGGAGAACAGATACGCAGTATTTT	CSAPAEARRTDTQYF	TRBV20-1	.	TRBJ2-3	.
TGTGCCAGCAGCTTGTGGCAGGGGACGAACACCGGGGAGCTGTTTTTT	CASSLWQGTNTGELFF	TRBV5-6	.	TRBJ2-2	.
TGCAGTGCTAGCAGGGTCACTGAAGCTTTCTTT	CSASRVTEAFF	TRBV20-1	.	TRBJ1-1	.
TGTGCCAGCGGCCGGACGGGGACCGGGGAGCTGTTTTTT	CASGRTGTGELFF	TRBV11-2	.	TRBJ2-2	.
TGTGCCATCAGTCCAGAGGGGGGAAGCAATCAGCCCCAGCATTTT	CAISPEGGSNQPQHF	TRBV10-3	.	TRBJ1-5	.
TGCAGCGTCGGGAAGGGCCCCGCGTACTACAATGAGCAGTTCTTC	CSVGKGPAYYNEQFF	TRBV29-1	.	TRBJ2-1	.
TGTGCCAGCAGCCAGGTACAGGGCAGCAATCAGCCCCAGCATTTT	CASSQVQGSNQPQHF	TRBV3-1	.	TRBJ1-5	.
TGTGCCAGCAGCCCTAGACAGCTTTTGAACACTGAAGCTTTCTTT	CASSPRQLLNTEAFF	TRBV12-3/TRBV12-4	.	TRBJ1-1	.
TGTGCCAGCTCACCTCGTATTGACGAGCAGTACTTC	CASSPRIDEQYF	TRBV18	.	TRBJ2-7	.
TGTGCCAGCAGCTTAGGTGAACGTGAGCAGTTCTTC	CASSLGEREQFF	TRBV7-2	.	TRBJ2-1	.
TGTGCCACCAGCTATACCACAGGGTCTGGGGCCAACGTCCTGACTTTC	CATSYTTGSGANVLTF	TRBV24-1	.	TRBJ2-6	.
TGTGCCAGCAGCACGCGGGACAGGGTGAATGAAAAACTGTTTTTT	CASSTRDRVNEKLFF	TRBV3-1	.	TRBJ1-4	TRBD1
TGTGCCAGCAGCTTGGGACTAGCGGGGGTTACAGATACGCAGTATTTT	CASSLGLAGVTDTQYF	TRBV7-9	.	TRBJ2-3	TRBD2
TGTGCCTGGAGACTAGCAGGTCAAGAGACCCAGTACTTC	CAWRLAGQETQYF	TRBV30	once	TRBJ2-5	.
TGCAGTGCTCAGATGCAAGAGACCCAGTACTTC	CSAQMQETQYF	TRBV20-1	.	TRBJ2-5	.
TGCGCCAGCAGCCTCGCCGCGGGTAGCGGGTACAATGAGCAGTTCTTC	CASSLAAGSGYNEQFF	TRBV4-1	.	TRBJ2-1	TRBD2
TGTGCCAGCAGAGTCACCGGGACAGGGCTGACAGATACGCAGTATTTT	CASRVTGTGLTDTQYF	TRBV6-1	.	TRBJ2-3	TRBD1
TGTGCCAGCAGCGTCGGGACAGGGGGCTTTCAGCCCCAGCATTTT	CASSVGTGGFQPQHF	TRBV7-8	.	TRBJ1-5	TRBD1
TGTGCCAGCTCTCCCCTCCACCGCGGGGAGGGCTACGAGCAGTACTTC	CASSPLHRGEGYEQYF	TRBV19	.	TRBJ2-7	TRBD2
TGTGCCAGCAGTGGGGGCATGGTCTATGGCTACACCTTC	CASSGGMVYGYTF	TRBV6-2/TRBV6-3	.	TRBJ1-2	.
TGTGCCAGCATCCACTCCTACAGCAACGGGGAGCTGTTTTTT	CASIHSYSNGELFF	TRBV14	.	TRBJ2-2	.
TGTGCCAGCAGCTCATCAGACGAAGCCAAAAACATTCAGTACTTC	CASSSSDEAKNIQYF	TRBV11-2	once	TRBJ2-4	.
TGTGCCAGCAGCGTAGCTGCGGGACAGAGACACATTCAGTACTTC	CASSVAAGQRHIQYF	TRBV9	.	TRBJ2-4	.
TGTGCCAGCAGCTTTAGCGGGCAAGAGACCCAGTACTTC	CASSFSGQETQYF	TRBV7-9	.	TRBJ2-5	TRBD2
TGCGCCAGCAGCCAAAGACTAGCGGGGGGACAGAGCTCCTACGAGCAGTACTTC	CASSQRLAGGQSSYEQYF	TRBV4-3	.	TRBJ2-7	TRBD2
TGCAGTGCTTTGACAGGGGGCTATAGAGGAGATACGCAGTATTTT	CSALTGGYRGDTQYF	TRBV20-1	once	TRBJ2-3	TRBD1
TGTGCCAGCTCCCGGGAATACAAAAACATTCAGTACTTC	CASSREYKNIQYF	TRBV2	.	TRBJ2-4	.
TGCAGCGTTGAACCGCCTAGGCAGTTCTTC	CSVEPPRQFF	TRBV29-1	.	TRBJ2-1	.
TGTGCCAGCAGCCAAGATTGGCCGCCGGGCGAGCAGTACTTC	CASSQDWPPGEQYF	TRBV4-2	.	TRBJ2-7	.
TGCGCCAGCAGCCAAGATCTGAACACTGAAGCTTTCTTT	CASSQDLNTEAFF	TRBV4-1	once	TRBJ1-1	.
TGTGCCAGCAGCTACCCAAATCAGCCCCAGCATTTT	CASSYPNQPQHF	TRBV3-1	.	TRBJ1-5	.
TGTGCCAGCAGTTTTTTCGGGGCTTCTGGGGCCAACGTCCTGACTTTC	CASSFFGASGANVLTF	TRBV25-1	once	TRBJ2-6	.
TGTGCTAGTGGTTTGGTTGGGACGTTTGGGGGCCCTGAAGGGCAGTTCTTC	CASGLVGTFGGPEGQFF	TRBV12-5	.	TRBJ2-1	.
TGTGCCAGTAGTATAGCCCTAGCAGGGATAGGGGCCAAAAACATTCAGTACTTC	CASSIALAGIGAKNIQYF	TRBV19	few	TRBJ2-4	.
TGTGCCAGCAGCTTGAGGGGAGCATCCTATGGCTACACCTTC	CASSLRGASYGYTF	TRBV5-4	.	TRBJ1-2	.
TGCAGTGCTAACGACGGGGGCCGGGATACGCAGTATTTT	CSANDGGRDTQYF	TRBV20-1	.	TRBJ2-3	.
TGTGCCTGGAGTACCCTAGCGGGGTCAGATACGCAGTATTTT	CAWSTLAGSDTQYF	TRBV30	.	TRBJ2-3	TRBD2
TGTGCCACCAGCAGAGGGGACCGGGACAGCAATCAGCCCCAGCATTTT	CATSRGDRDSNQPQHF	TRBV15	once	TRBJ1-5	.
TGCAGTGGGCGAAGGGACTCCTACAATGAGCAGTTCTTC	CSGRRDSYNEQFF	TRBV20-1	.	TRBJ2-1	.
TGCGCCAGCAGTAGGGAGGGGACTGAAGCTTTCTTT	CASSREGTEAFF	TRBV5-1	.	TRBJ1-1	.